These 17 T cell receptor beta chains originate from one sample sequenced in a study of early T cells in non-severe SARS-CoV-2 infection. TCRdb reanalysed the 5' RACE reads using MiXCR and keeps one entry per CDR3 protein. The sample shows about 35,000 distinct CDR3 sequences, about 6.2% of them seen only once. Sequenced sample: whole blood. The receptors derive from an adult who was a healthcare worker with PCR-confirmed SARS-CoV-2 infection or an uninfected control (not recorded which).

The genes are TRBV2 and TRBJ2-1; D possibly uses TRBD1 or TRBD2 (5 bases each). Between the trimmed V and J ends, which lost 8 bases and 6 bases, there was a span of 17 bases. The CDR3 length is 14 residues. Germline V gene sequence: CDR1 SNHLY, CDR2 FYNNEI. CDR3 amino acids: CASLGDGGLNEQFF. In DNA, the CDR3 is TGTGCCAGCCTGGGGGACGGCGGCCTCAATGAGCAGTTCTTC. Based on the CDR3 plus reference TRBV2 and TRBJ2-1, the full variable domain is EPEVTQTPSHQVTQMGQEVILRCVPISNHLYFYWYRQILGQKVEFLVSFYNNEISEKSEIFDDQFSVERPDGSNFTLKIRSTKLEDSAMYFCASLGDGGLNEQFFGPGTRLTVL.

This clonotype was detected many times. This rearrangement joins TRBV12-3 or TRBV12-4 to TRBJ1-2, with D perhaps TRBD1 (5 bases). The germline V and J ends were trimmed by 3 bases and 1 base, with 6 bases remaining between them. The CDR3 covers 13 residues. CDR3 DNA: TGTGCCAGCAGTTTTAGGGGTAACTATGGCTACACCTTC. It specifies CASSFRGNYGYTF.

This clonotype was recorded a few times. V gene TRBV6-5 combines with J gene TRBJ2-1; D possibly corresponds to TRBD2 (6 bases). CDR1 and CDR2 from the germline V gene are MNHEY and SVGAGI. V lost 2 bases and J lost 4, with 15 bases in between. The CDR3 extends over 16 amino acids. The CDR3 DNA is TGTGCCAGCAGTTACACCGCTGGCGGGATATACAATGAGCAGTTCTTC. Its protein product is CASSYTAGGIYNEQFF.

The sample holds many counts of this clonotype. The CDR3 sequence: CATRGVDTQYF. The CDR3 DNA sequence: TGTGCCACGCGGGGGGTAGATACGCAGTATTTT. The chain links TRBV27 to TRBJ2-3; 8 bases agree with TRBD2. V lost 10 bases, J lost 5 bases, and 2 bases stayed unmatched. This CDR3 comprises 11 residues. The germline gives CDR1 MNHEY, CDR2 SMNVEV (reference sequence).

In this sample, this clonotype turned up many times. This chain links TRBV29-1 with TRBJ2-1; 10 nucleotides match TRBD2. Germline assignment: CDR1 SQVTM and CDR2 ANQGSEA. The CDR3 is made up of 13 amino acids. The V segment lost 7 bases and the J segment 7 bases; nucleotides outside the gene matches: 7. CDR3 sequence (DNA): TGCAGCGGTTTAGCGGGAGGAACTAATGAGCAGTTCTTC. Protein product: CSGLAGGTNEQFF.

V usage is TRBV15 and J usage is TRBJ1-1; tentative D call: TRBD1 (5 bases). Trimming left V 5 bases short and J 11 bases short, with 21 bases between. Germline CDR1 and CDR2: LNHNV and YYDKDF (reference sequence). The CDR3 has 14 amino acids. The CDR3 is CATSSSSRAGAAFF. The CDR3 coding sequence is TGTGCCACCAGCTCAAGTTCGCGGGCTGGGGCGGCTTTCTTT.

This clonotype was seen a handful of times. The rearrangement uses TRBV7-6 and TRBJ2-1; D is uncertain. The germline V and J ends were trimmed by 2 bases and 7 bases, with 9 bases remaining between them. The germline V gene encodes CDR1 SGHVS and CDR2 FNYEAQ. The CDR3 covers 13 residues. DNA of the CDR3: TGTGCCAGCAGCTTATTCGATTCTAATGAGCAGTTCTTC. Translated: CASSLFDSNEQFF. The full variable domain, its missing parts supplied by reference TRBV7-6 and TRBJ2-1, is GAGVSQSPRYKVTKRGQDVALRCDPISGHVSLYWYRQALGQGPEFLTYFNYEAQQDKSGLPNDRFSAERPEGSISTLTIQRTEQRDSAMYRCASSLFDSNEQFFGPGTRLTVL.

V usage is TRBV20-1 and J usage is TRBJ2-7; 8 bases line up with TRBD2. This CDR3 contains 14 residues. With 6 bases clipped from V and 0 bases from J, the junction kept 7 bases outside the gene matches. CDR1 is DFQATT, CDR2 SNEGSKA, per germline (reference sequence). CDR3 sequence (DNA): TGCAGTGCCATGGGACTAGGCAACTCCTACGAGCAGTACTTC. Its translation is CSAMGLGNSYEQYF.

This rearrangement joins TRBV20-1 to TRBJ2-1; D remains unclear. Trimming left V 4 bases short and J 4 bases short, with 5 bases between. The CDR3 loop spans 11 amino acids. Germline loops: CDR1 DFQATT, CDR2 SNEGSKA (reference sequence). The CDR3 is CSATPYNEQFF. In DNA form, the CDR3 reads TGCAGTGCTACTCCTTACAATGAGCAGTTCTTC.

This clonotype turned up a few times. The gene calls are TRBV7-2 and TRBJ2-7; D may correspond to TRBD1 or TRBD2 (6 bases each). V dropped 8 bases and J dropped 5 bases, with 22 bases sitting between them. CDR3 length: 15 residues. Germline assignment: CDR1 SGHTA and CDR2 FQGNSA. CDR3 sequence (DNA): TGTGCCAGCCGAGGAGGGGGAGGCGCTGGAAACGAGCAGTACTTC. Residues: CASRGGGGAGNEQYF.

The CDR3 loop is CASSLGVAASGQQETQYF. The CDR3, as DNA: TGTGCCAGCAGCCTGGGGGTAGCGGCTAGCGGACAGCAAGAGACCCAGTACTTC. The chain recombines TRBV7-8 with TRBJ2-5, with D perhaps TRBD2 (7 bases). V dropped 5 bases and J dropped 2 bases, with 24 bases sitting between them. CDR1 is SGHVS and CDR2 is FQNEAQ in the germline V gene. The CDR3 consists of 18 residues.

The DNA of the CDR3 is TGTGCCAGCAGTCCCGGGACAGGGTCCTACAATGAGCAGTTCTTC. Translated, it gives CASSPGTGSYNEQFF. The J gene is TRBJ2-1, the V gene TRBV6-6; 9 nucleotides agree with TRBD1. V was pared by 5 bases and J by 1 base, with 3 bases of the junction left unmatched. From germline, CDR1 is MNHNY and CDR2 SVGAGI (reference sequence). The CDR3 covers 15 residues.

This clonotype was seen a handful of times. The chain joins TRBV7-6 to TRBJ2-7; 8 bases fit TRBD1. This CDR3 is built from 13 residues. Germline CDR1 SGHVS, CDR2 FNYEAQ. Trimming at V came to 5 bases and at J to 4 bases, leaving 4 bases not matched to a gene. The CDR3: CASSSDRGYEQYF. Written as DNA, the CDR3 is TGTGCCAGCAGCAGCGACAGGGGATACGAGCAGTACTTC.

This clonotype was counted at least ten times. The chain is built from TRBV20-1 and TRBJ2-3; 8 positions match TRBD2. The CDR3 totals 16 residues. The V segment lost 5 bases and the J segment 2 bases; nucleotides outside the gene matches: 12. Germline V gives CDR1 DFQATT, CDR2 SNEGSKA (reference sequence). DNA for the CDR3: TGCAGTGCTGATGGGCCCGTAGCGGGACCCACAGATACGCAGTATTTT. This codes for CSADGPVAGPTDTQYF.

This clonotype was detected only a few times. CDR3 DNA: TGTGCCAGTAGTACCCCAGGGGAAGTGGCTGAAAAACTGTTTTTT. It specifies CASSTPGEVAEKLFF. The V gene is TRBV19, the J gene TRBJ1-4; weak D call: TRBD1 (6 bases). Germline V gene data show CDR1 as LNHDA and CDR2 as SQIVND (reference sequence). V dropped 4 bases and J dropped 7 bases, with 16 bases sitting between them. The CDR3 is 15 amino acids. The variable domain in full, with the rest retrieved from reference TRBV19 and TRBJ1-4, is DGGITQSPKYLFRKEGQNVTLSCEQNLNHDAMYWYRQDPGQGLRLIYYSQIVNDFQKGDIAEGYSVSREKKESFPLTVTSAQKNPTAFYLCASSTPGEVAEKLFFGSGTQLSVL.

This clonotype was found a few times. Written as DNA, the CDR3 is TGTGCCAGCAGCTTAGAGGTTGTAGCGTTGAACACCGGGGAGCTGTTTTTT. It specifies CASSLEVVALNTGELFF. The chain employs TRBV7-9 and TRBJ2-2; TRBD2 might be the D (5 bases). Germline values: CDR1 SEHNR, CDR2 FQNEAQ (reference sequence). Trimming cost V 1 base and J 1 base, with 13 bases left between them. The CDR3 extends over 17 amino acids.

This clonotype has a handful of counts. The chain carries TRBV18 and TRBJ2-3; D call uncertain. The germline gives CDR1 KGHSH, CDR2 LQKENI. The CDR3 length is 13 residues. Trimming cost V 3 bases and J 0 bases, with 4 bases left between them. CDR3: CASSPQSTDTQYF. The CDR3 nucleotides are TGTGCCAGCTCACCGCAGAGCACAGATACGCAGTATTTT.